This TCR beta chain was captured by sequencing in a study of cytomegalovirus exposure and HLA in healthy donors. This CDR3 has 15 amino acids. From germline, CDR1 is ENHRY and CDR2 SYGVKD. V lost 3 bases, J lost 0 bases, and 5 bases stayed unmatched. Of note for this clone: The antigen remains unidentified.

General study points: HLA alleles were associated with 16,951 TCR beta sequences in a later analysis at 0.05 false discovery rate. Likely technical artifact: a cluster of highly shared sequence variants.

The PCR ran on 60 Vbeta and 13 Jbeta primers. The protocol was immunoSEQ multiplex PCR, while the TCRdb copy is restricted to in-frame clones and leaves out a portion. Among approximately 100,000 clones listed, about four fifths were seen once. The chain has TRBV10-3 and TRBJ2-7; 7 positions agree with TRBD1. The material sequenced was PBMCs. The sequence came from a woman aged 40 to 49 in good health and CMV-seronegative. CDR3 protein: CAISDPGQPSYEQYF. As DNA, the CDR3 is TGTGCCATCAGTGACCCGGGACAGCCCTCCTACGAGCAGTACTTC.